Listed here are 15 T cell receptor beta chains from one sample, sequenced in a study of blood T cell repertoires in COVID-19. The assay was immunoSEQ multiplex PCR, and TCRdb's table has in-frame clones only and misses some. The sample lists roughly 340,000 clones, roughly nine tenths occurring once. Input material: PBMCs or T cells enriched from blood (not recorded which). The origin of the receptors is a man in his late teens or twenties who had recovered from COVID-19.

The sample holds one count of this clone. CDR3 coding DNA: TGTGCCAGTAGTTGGAACATGAGGTGGAGCACTGAAGCTTTCTTT. Amino acids: CASSWNMRWSTEAFF. This sequence joins TRBV19 and TRBJ1-1; D uncertain. Trimming took 5 bases from V and 4 from J, leaving 17 bases between them. The CDR3 sequence is 15 residues long. Germline CDR1 is LNHDA and CDR2 is SQIVND (reference sequence).

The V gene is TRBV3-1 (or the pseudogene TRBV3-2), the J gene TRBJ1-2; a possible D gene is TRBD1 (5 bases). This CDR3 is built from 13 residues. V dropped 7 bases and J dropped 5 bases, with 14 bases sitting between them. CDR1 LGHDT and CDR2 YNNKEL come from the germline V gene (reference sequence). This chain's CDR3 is CASMAHGGYGYTF. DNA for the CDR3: TGTGCCAGCATGGCCCATGGGGGGTATGGCTACACCTTC.

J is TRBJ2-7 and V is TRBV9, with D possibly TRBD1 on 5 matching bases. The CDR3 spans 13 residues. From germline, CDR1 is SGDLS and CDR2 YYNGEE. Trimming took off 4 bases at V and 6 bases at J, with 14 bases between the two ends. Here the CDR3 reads CASSPITQGEQYF. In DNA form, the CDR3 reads TGTGCCAGCAGCCCGATCACCCAGGGCGAGCAGTACTTC.

The CDR3 reads CASSDRSVPETQYF. CDR3 nucleotides: TGTGCCAGCAGTGATAGGAGTGTCCCAGAGACCCAGTACTTC. J is TRBJ2-5 and V is TRBV2, with D uncertain. CDR3 length equals 14 residues. The V gene's germline CDR1 is SNHLY and CDR2 FYNNEI. The V end lost 3 bases, the J end lost 4 bases, and 12 bases lay between the germline ends. Variable domain in full (rest from reference TRBV2 and TRBJ2-5): EPEVTQTPSHQVTQMGQEVILRCVPISNHLYFYWYRQILGQKVEFLVSFYNNEISEKSEIFDDQFSVERPDGSNFTLKIRSTKLEDSAMYFCASSDRSVPETQYFGPGTRLLVL.

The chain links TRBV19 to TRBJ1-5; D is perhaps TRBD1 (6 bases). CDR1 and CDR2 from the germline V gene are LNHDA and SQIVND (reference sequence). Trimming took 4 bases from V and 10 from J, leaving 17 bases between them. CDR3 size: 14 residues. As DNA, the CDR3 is TGTGCCAGTAGTACGGTCGGCAGGGGTAAACCCCAGCATTTT. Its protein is CASSTVGRGKPQHF.

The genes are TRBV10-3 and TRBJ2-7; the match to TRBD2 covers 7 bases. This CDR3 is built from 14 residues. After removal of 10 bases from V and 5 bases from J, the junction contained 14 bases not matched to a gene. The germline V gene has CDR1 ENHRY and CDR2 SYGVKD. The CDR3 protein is CANRGDRTIHEQYF. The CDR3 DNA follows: TGTGCCAATCGGGGGGACCGTACTATCCACGAGCAGTACTTC.

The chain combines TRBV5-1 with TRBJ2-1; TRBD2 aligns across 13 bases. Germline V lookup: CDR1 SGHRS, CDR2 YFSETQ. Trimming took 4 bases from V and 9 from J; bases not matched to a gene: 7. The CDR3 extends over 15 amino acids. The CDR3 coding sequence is TGCGCCAGCAGCCAGGGACTAGCGGGAAGTTTTGAGCAGTTCTTC. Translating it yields CASSQGLAGSFEQFF.

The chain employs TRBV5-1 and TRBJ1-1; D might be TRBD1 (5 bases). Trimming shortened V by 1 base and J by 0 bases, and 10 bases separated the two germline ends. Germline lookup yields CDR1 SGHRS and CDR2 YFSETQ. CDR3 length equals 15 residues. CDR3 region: CASSLTQAVNTEAFF. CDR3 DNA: TGCGCCAGCAGCTTGACACAGGCAGTGAACACTGAAGCTTTCTTT.

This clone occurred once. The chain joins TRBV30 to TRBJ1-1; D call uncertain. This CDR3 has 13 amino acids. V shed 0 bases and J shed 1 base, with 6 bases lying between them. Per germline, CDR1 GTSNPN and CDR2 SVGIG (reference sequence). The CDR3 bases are TGTGCCTGGAGTGTACATTCGAACACTGAAGCTTTCTTT. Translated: CAWSVHSNTEAFF. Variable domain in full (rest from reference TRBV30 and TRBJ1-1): SQTIHQWPATLVQPVGSPLSLECTVEGTSNPNLYWYRQAAGRGLQLLFYSVGIGQISSEVPQNLSASRPQDRQFILSSKKLLLSDSGFYLCAWSVHSNTEAFFGQGTRLTVV.

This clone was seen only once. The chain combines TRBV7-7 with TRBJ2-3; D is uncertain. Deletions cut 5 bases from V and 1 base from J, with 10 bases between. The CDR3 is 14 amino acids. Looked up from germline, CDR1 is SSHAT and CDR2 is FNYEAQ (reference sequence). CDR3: CASSPNRGTDTQYF. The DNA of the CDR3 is TGTGCCAGCAGCCCTAATCGGGGCACAGATACGCAGTATTTT.

CDR3 region: CASSFYTGETQYF. The CDR3 DNA follows: TGTGCCAGCAGCTTTTATACCGGGGAGACCCAGTACTTC. The chain is built from TRBV7-9 and TRBJ2-5; no reliable D call. This CDR3 is built from 13 residues. Germline CDR1 and CDR2: SEHNR and FQNEAQ (reference sequence). The ends were cut back, 3 bases at V and 5 bases at J, with 10 bases in the middle.

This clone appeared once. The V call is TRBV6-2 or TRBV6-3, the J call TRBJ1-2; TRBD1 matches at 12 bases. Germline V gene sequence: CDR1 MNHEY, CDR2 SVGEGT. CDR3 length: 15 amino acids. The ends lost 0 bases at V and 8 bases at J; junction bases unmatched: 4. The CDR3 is CASSYSGTGGLGYTF. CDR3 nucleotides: TGTGCCAGCAGTTACTCTGGGACAGGGGGCTTAGGCTACACCTTC.

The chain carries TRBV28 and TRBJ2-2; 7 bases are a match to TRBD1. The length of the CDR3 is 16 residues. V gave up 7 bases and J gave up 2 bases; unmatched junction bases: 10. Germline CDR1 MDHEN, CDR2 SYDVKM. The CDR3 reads CASTLQGRINTGELFF. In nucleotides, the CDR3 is TGTGCCAGCACTCTACAGGGGCGAATTAACACCGGGGAGCTGTTTTTT.

The CDR3 spells CASSDSNPSGAITYGYTF. CDR3 DNA: TGTGCCAGCAGCGACTCCAACCCCTCCGGCGCAATTACATATGGCTACACCTTC. The chain combines TRBV21-1 with TRBJ1-2. TRBV21-1 is a documented pseudogene. The CDR3 is 18 amino acids.

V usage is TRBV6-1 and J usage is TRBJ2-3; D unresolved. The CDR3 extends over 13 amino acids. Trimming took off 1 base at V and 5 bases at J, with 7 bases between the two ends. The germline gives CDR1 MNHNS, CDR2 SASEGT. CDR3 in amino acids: CASSEGQRDTQYF. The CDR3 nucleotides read TGTGCCAGCAGTGAAGGGCAGCGAGATACGCAGTATTTT.